Sequencing of this T cell receptor beta chain was carried out in a study of shared clonotypes between healthy human individuals. The germline V gene has CDR1 KGHSH and CDR2 LQKENI. The CDR3 consists of 13 residues. Deletions cut 2 bases from V and 5 bases from J, with 9 bases between. About this clone: Other DNA sequences from this sample encode an identical CDR3 as well.

Profiled with immunoSEQ multiplex PCR; TCRdb holds only in-frame clones, not every one. Of roughly 2.6 million clones in the sample, roughly nine tenths were seen once. The sample was naive CD4+ T cells sorted from blood. Subset in this sample: CD45RA+ positively selected. The V call is TRBV18, the J call TRBJ2-5; the D is unclear. The sequence was obtained from a man aged 18 to 29 in good health. The CDR3 sequence: CASSPSVQETQYF. CDR3 bases: TGTGCCAGCTCACCAAGCGTCCAGGAGACCCAGTACTTC.